The 6 T cell receptor beta chains given below trace back to one sample, sequenced in a study of patients and donors after allogeneic stem cell transplantation. TCRdb re-derived calls from the RT-PCR reads in MiXCR, one entry per CDR3 protein. The sample consists of approximately 20,000 distinct CDR3 sequences, less than 5% of them appearing once. Material for sequencing was blood, either unsorted or a sorted T cell fraction (not recorded which). These receptors came from a human donor who was either an allogeneic HSCT recipient or a stem cell or donor lymphocyte infusion donor (not recorded which). It is not recorded whose cells these are; they may come from a transplant donor.

This clonotype was detected only a few times. The rearrangement joins TRBV11-2 to TRBJ1-2; 11 bases agree with TRBD1. Germline CDR1 and CDR2: SGHAT and FQNNGV. Trimming took 4 bases from V and 7 from J; bases not matched to a gene: 11. CDR3 length equals 16 residues. CDR3 in DNA: TGTGCCAGCAGCTCTCCCCTTGGACAGGGGGCGAGTGGCTACACCTTC. This codes for CASSSPLGQGASGYTF.

This chain joins TRBV27 and TRBJ2-7, with D uncertain. V was trimmed by 5 bases and J by 4 bases, leaving 12 bases between them. The CDR3 totals 13 residues. Germline CDR1 and CDR2: MNHEY and SMNVEV (reference sequence). DNA of the CDR3: TGTGCCAGCAGTCTTCCACGTTTTTACGAGCAGTACTTC. Its translation is CASSLPRFYEQYF.

This clonotype was observed many times. The rearrangement uses TRBV30 and TRBJ2-3, with 11 bases identical to TRBD1. Germline V lookup: CDR1 GTSNPN, CDR2 SVGIG (reference sequence). The CDR3 runs 13 residues. J was trimmed by 7 bases and V by 3 bases; bases with no gene match: 3. The CDR3 region has the DNA TGTGCCTGGAGGGACAGGGGGCTGAATACGCAGTATTTT. This codes for CAWRDRGLNTQYF.

This clonotype qualifies as medium-sized. The V gene is TRBV12-3 or TRBV12-4, the J gene TRBJ1-5, with D perhaps matching TRBD1 (6 bases). V was trimmed by 2 bases and J by 7 bases, leaving 15 bases between them. CDR3 length: 15 residues. The CDR3 sequence is CASSLTPQGNQPQHF. DNA for the CDR3: TGTGCCAGCAGTTTAACCCCACAGGGAAACCAGCCCCAGCATTTT.

In its sample, this clonotype was seen many times. V and J are TRBV7-9 and TRBJ1-1, with a possible D match to TRBD1 (5 bases). The CDR3 loop spans 13 amino acids. Looked up from germline, CDR1 is SEHNR and CDR2 is FQNEAQ (reference sequence). V was shortened by 6 bases and J by 4 bases, with 12 bases between the two germline ends. DNA for the CDR3: TGTGCCAGCAGTCGAGGGGTTACCACTGAAGCTTTCTTT. This codes for CASSRGVTTEAFF.

This clonotype has only a few counts. This rearrangement joins TRBV27 to TRBJ2-4; D is undetermined. CDR3 length: 16 amino acids. V dropped 6 bases and J dropped 0 bases, with 15 bases sitting between them. The germline V gene encodes CDR1 MNHEY and CDR2 SMNVEV (reference sequence). As DNA, the CDR3 is TGTGCCAGCAGCGTAGAACGGAGCGTAGCCAAAAACATTCAGTACTTC. Translating gives CASSVERSVAKNIQYF.